This TCR beta chain derives from a study of T cell repertoires in cytomegalovirus infection. Study details: It was the public TCR beta signatures that indicated both CMV infection and matching HLA type. General study findings and limits: Identification of carriers of CMV plus the relevant HLA was performed using cumulative public TCR beta family frequency. Dominating the ex vivo response were HLA-C-restricted CMV-specific TCR beta clonotypes.

The germline CDR1 and CDR2 sequences are ENHRY and SYGVKD. The CDR3 spans 13 residues. This clonotype was picked up one time. Its antigen remains unidentified. MiXCR was run by TCRdb on the reads, yielding one entry per CDR3 protein. The table includes some 350,000 distinct CDR3 sequences, 25% to 35% detected once. The chain is built from TRBV10-3 and TRBJ2-1, with 8 bases aligning to TRBD1. The J call may be wrong; the DNA end is better matched by TRBJ2-7. Source: cultured PBMCs, taken from culture after CMV antigen stimulation. The TCR comes from a human donor in good health (CMV status not recorded). Some clones in this sample may be carry-over from other donors' samples. CDR3 nucleotide sequence: TGTGCCATCAAGACAGGGGAGAGTAGTGAGCAGTACTTC. Amino acids: CAIKTGESSEQYF.